The 4 T cell receptor beta chains below come from one sample, sequenced in a study of vaccination effects on CD4 cells after COVID-19. CD4+ T cells were isolated after around ten days of culture. The data were produced by immunoSEQ multiplex PCR, yet TCRdb's version contains in-frame clones alone and is incomplete. The top ten clones hold 8% to 10% of a sample with about 30,000 clones, roughly two thirds of them seen once. Their antigen targets remain unknown. The source material was CD4+ T cells from PBMCs cultured without peptide, sampled before COVID-19 vaccination. Source of these receptors: a human donor who received a COVID-19 vaccine.

The rearrangement links TRBV29-1 to TRBJ2-7; 9 positions match TRBD1. The CDR3 runs 13 residues. In germline, CDR1 is SQVTM, CDR2 ANQGSEA. V shed 4 bases, J shed 5 bases, and the junction held 6 bases outside the gene matches. The CDR3 DNA sequence: TGCAGCGTTGCCCTCGACAGGGGGGACGAGCAGTACTTC. Translated, it gives CSVALDRGDEQYF.

The genes are TRBV5-1 and TRBJ1-6, with TRBD1 matching over 7 bases. CDR1 and CDR2 from the germline V gene are SGHRS and YFSETQ. The CDR3 loop spans 16 amino acids. Trimming cost V 0 bases and J 10 bases; bases outside gene matches: 10. The CDR3 region is CASSLALTGLSSPLHF. Here the CDR3 DNA reads TGCGCCAGCAGCTTGGCCCTGACAGGGCTAAGCTCACCCCTCCACTTT.

The table lists this clone with a few counts. This rearrangement joins TRBV3-1 (or the pseudogene TRBV3-2) to TRBJ1-5; a possible D gene is TRBD1 (5 bases). In germline, CDR1 is LGHDT, CDR2 YNNKEL (reference sequence). The length of the CDR3 is 14 residues. Trimming removed 4 bases from V and 6 bases from J, with 13 bases in between. CDR3 residues: CASSPQGRSQPQHF. The CDR3 DNA is TGTGCCAGCAGCCCCCAGGGTCGTAGTCAGCCCCAGCATTTT.

This clone was found a few times. V is TRBV3-1 (or the pseudogene TRBV3-2) and J is TRBJ2-3; TRBD2 aligns across 11 bases. Germline lookup yields CDR1 LGHDT and CDR2 YNNKEL (reference sequence). The CDR3 covers 18 residues. The ends lost 4 bases at V and 3 bases at J; junction bases unmatched: 12. In DNA form, the CDR3 reads TGTGCCAGCAGCCCGAAGACCGGGACTAGCGGATCAACAGATACGCAGTATTTT. It is translated as CASSPKTGTSGSTDTQYF.